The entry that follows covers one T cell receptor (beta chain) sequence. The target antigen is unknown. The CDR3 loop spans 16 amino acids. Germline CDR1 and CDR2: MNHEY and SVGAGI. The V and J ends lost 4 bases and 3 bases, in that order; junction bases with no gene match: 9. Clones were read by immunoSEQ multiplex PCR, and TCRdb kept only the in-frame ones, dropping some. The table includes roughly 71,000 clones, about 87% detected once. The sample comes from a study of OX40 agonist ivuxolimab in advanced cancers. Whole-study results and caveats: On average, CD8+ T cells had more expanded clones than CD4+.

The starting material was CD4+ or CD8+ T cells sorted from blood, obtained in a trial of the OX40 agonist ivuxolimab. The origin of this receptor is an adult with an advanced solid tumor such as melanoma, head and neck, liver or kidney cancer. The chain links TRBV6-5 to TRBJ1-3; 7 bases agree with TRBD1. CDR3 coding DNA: TGTGCCAGCAGTTCGATCTCGACAGGGCTTGGAAACACCATATATTTT. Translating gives CASSSISTGLGNTIYF.